The 30 T cell receptor beta chains presented below share a single source sample, sequenced in a study of CD8 T cells in Susac syndrome. Reverse transcription used roughly 0.45 to 1 ug RNA and random hexamers. MiXCR was run by TCRdb on the immunoSEQ multiplex PCR reads, yielding one entry per CDR3 protein. The data hold about 300,000 distinct CDR3 sequences, with around 85% observed a single time. Sequenced sample: CD8+ T cells from PBMCs. Receptors were obtained from a human donor with multiple sclerosis.

The V and J genes are TRBV28 and TRBJ1-4; 9 positions agree with TRBD1. The CDR3 runs to 15 residues. CDR1 is MDHEN and CDR2 is SYDVKM in the germline V gene. V lost 7 bases to trimming and J lost 5 bases; unmatched junction nucleotides: 8. The CDR3 spells CASIPLGTGNEKLFF. The DNA for the CDR3 is TGTGCCAGCATCCCCTTGGGGACAGGGAATGAAAAACTGTTTTTT. The full variable domain, rest sourced from reference TRBV28 and TRBJ1-4, is DVKVTQSSRYLVKRTGEKVFLECVQDMDHENMFWYRQDPGLGLRLIYFSYDVKMKEKGDIPEGYSVSREKKERFSLILESASTNQTSMYLCASIPLGTGNEKLFFGSGTQLSVL.

This clonotype was recorded a few times. The chain couples TRBV6-1 to TRBJ2-1; 8 nucleotides agree with TRBD1. Germline CDR1 is MNHNS and CDR2 is SASEGT. The CDR3 totals 14 residues. V shed 6 bases, J shed 0 bases, and the junction held 1 base outside the gene matches. The CDR3 DNA reads as TGTGCCAGCAGCGACAGGGGCTCCTACAATGAGCAGTTCTTC. As protein: CASSDRGSYNEQFF.

This chain uses TRBV7-9 with TRBJ1-2; D unresolved. The V and J ends lost 5 bases and 4 bases respectively, with 14 bases between them. Looked up from germline, CDR1 is SEHNR and CDR2 is FQNEAQ (reference sequence). The CDR3 runs 14 residues. Written as DNA, the CDR3 is TGTGCCAGCAGCCCCCGTTTTGTTCTCTATGGCTACACCTTC. It encodes CASSPRFVLYGYTF.

The J gene is TRBJ2-4, the V gene TRBV12-3 or TRBV12-4; D is perhaps TRBD1 or TRBD2 (6 bases each). The CDR3 sequence is 16 residues long. V was shortened by 5 bases and J by 1 base, with 15 bases between the two germline ends. The CDR3 protein is CASSPGTGGAKNIQYF. CDR3 DNA sequence: TGTGCCAGCAGTCCTGGGACTGGGGGCGCCAAAAACATTCAGTACTTC.

V gene TRBV5-6 combines with J gene TRBJ2-1, with TRBD1 matching over 7 bases. The CDR3 totals 15 residues. Germline V gives CDR1 SGHDT, CDR2 YYEEEE. V trimming: 1 base; J trimming: 3 bases; junction bases outside the gene matches: 4. In DNA, the CDR3 is TGTGCCAGCAGCTTGATACAGGGGCGCTACAATGAGCAGTTCTTC. Amino acids: CASSLIQGRYNEQFF.

J is TRBJ2-7 and V is TRBV9; TRBD1 might be the D (5 bases). Trimming took 0 bases from V and 0 from J, leaving 10 bases between them. This CDR3 is built from 15 residues. Germline V gene data show CDR1 as SGDLS and CDR2 as YYNGEE. The CDR3 loop is CASSVATGSSYEQYF. The CDR3 bases are TGTGCCAGCAGCGTAGCTACAGGAAGCTCCTACGAGCAGTACTTC. The variable domain in full, with the rest retrieved from reference TRBV9 and TRBJ2-7, is DSGVTQTPKHLITATGQRVTLRCSPRSGDLSVYWYQQSLDQGLQFLIQYYNGEERAKGNILERFSAQQFPDLHSELNLSSLELGDSALYFCASSVATGSSYEQYFGPGTRLTVT.

The chain couples TRBV15 to TRBJ2-1, with 10 bases that match TRBD2. Unmatched junction bases numbered 13, after V lost 8 bases and J lost 9 bases. This CDR3 comprises 15 residues. From germline, CDR1 is LNHNV and CDR2 YYDKDF (reference sequence). The DNA for the CDR3 is TGTGCCACCGGGCTAGCGGGAGCCCGGCGTGGTGAGCAGTTCTTC. Translation: CATGLAGARRGEQFF.

V and J are TRBV30 and TRBJ1-6, with D unclear. With 2 bases removed from V and 7 bases from J, the gap between germline ends came to 3 bases. The CDR3 extends over 11 amino acids. Germline V gene data show CDR1 as GTSNPN and CDR2 as SVGIG (reference sequence). The CDR3 protein is CAWSINSPLHF. In nucleotides, the CDR3 is TGTGCCTGGAGTATCAATTCACCCCTCCACTTT.

CDR3 nucleotides: TGTGCCAGCAGCTCTAGCGGGAGGAGATACGAGCAGTACTTC. Translation: CASSSSGRRYEQYF. The J gene is TRBJ2-7, the V gene TRBV28, with TRBD2 identical over 11 bases. Germline loops: CDR1 MDHEN, CDR2 SYDVKM. The CDR3 is 14 amino acids. Losses at the gene ends were 6 bases for V and 4 bases for J; bases not matched to a gene: 5.

The J gene is TRBJ2-2, the V gene TRBV19; D is unresolved. The CDR3 consists of 14 residues. Per germline, CDR1 LNHDA and CDR2 SQIVND (reference sequence). V was cut by 3 bases and J by 2 bases, with 7 bases left in between. The CDR3 sequence: CASSIGPNTGELFF. In DNA form, the CDR3 reads TGTGCCAGTAGTATCGGTCCCAACACCGGGGAGCTGTTTTTT.

This clonotype was detected a few times. The V call is TRBV27, the J call TRBJ1-5; D is perhaps TRBD1 (5 bases). CDR1 is MNHEY, CDR2 SMNVEV, per germline (reference sequence). V lost 5 bases and J lost 0, with 11 bases in between. The CDR3 has 15 residues. The CDR3 region is CASSQGLYSNQPQHF. The CDR3 bases are TGTGCCAGCAGTCAGGGCCTCTATAGCAATCAGCCCCAGCATTTT.

The V gene is TRBV14, the J gene TRBJ2-3; D is undetermined. Germline V gene sequence: CDR1 SGHDN, CDR2 FVKESK. The CDR3 runs to 17 residues. V shed 1 base and J shed 2 bases, with 16 bases lying between them. CDR3 nucleotides: TGTGCCAGCAGCCAAGTTGACGGATACGAAAACACAGATACGCAGTATTTT. This sequence encodes CASSQVDGYENTDTQYF.

This chain joins TRBV7-9 and TRBJ2-4; tentative D call: TRBD2 (5 bases). Trimming took off 2 bases at V and 3 bases at J, with 8 bases between the two ends. The CDR3 loop spans 14 amino acids. CDR1 and CDR2 (germline): SEHNR, FQNEAQ (reference sequence). CDR3 sequence (DNA): TGTGCCAGCAGCTTAACCGCGGGCAAAAACATTCAGTACTTC. It specifies CASSLTAGKNIQYF. The variable domain in full, with the rest retrieved from reference TRBV7-9 and TRBJ2-4, is DTGVSQNPRHKITKRGQNVTFRCDPISEHNRLYWYRQTLGQGPEFLTYFQNEAQLEKSRLLSDRFSAERPKGSFSTLEIQRTEQGDSAMYLCASSLTAGKNIQYFGAGTRLSVL.

This sequence joins TRBV28 and TRBJ2-2; 11 bases match TRBD2. The CDR3 covers 16 residues. With 2 bases clipped from V and 6 bases from J, the junction kept 5 bases outside the gene matches. CDR1 is MDHEN, CDR2 SYDVKM, per germline. The CDR3 DNA reads TGTGCCAGCAGTTTACCACTAGCGGGGGTCGCCGGGGAGCTGTTTTTT. Residues: CASSLPLAGVAGELFF.

This chain connects TRBV7-6 to TRBJ2-7, with 12 bases aligning to TRBD2. The CDR3 is 16 residues long. Germline V CDR1 and CDR2: SGHVS, FNYEAQ. J lost 5 bases, V lost 1 base, and 6 bases had no gene match. The DNA of the CDR3 is TGTGCCAGCAGCTTAGAGACTAGCGGGAGTCAACACGAGCAGTACTTC. Its translation is CASSLETSGSQHEQYF.

The V gene is TRBV7-9, the J gene TRBJ1-1; D unclear. Germline V gene sequence: CDR1 SEHNR, CDR2 FQNEAQ (reference sequence). V lost 5 bases to trimming and J lost 5 bases, with 9 bases between them. CDR3 length: 12 residues. CDR3 nucleotide sequence: TGTGCCAGCAGCGAATACGGGACTGAAGCTTTCTTT. It codes for CASSEYGTEAFF. The full variable domain, in which reference TRBV7-9 and TRBJ1-1 provide the parts outside the CDR3, is DTGVSQNPRHKITKRGQNVTFRCDPISEHNRLYWYRQTLGQGPEFLTYFQNEAQLEKSRLLSDRFSAERPKGSFSTLEIQRTEQGDSAMYLCASSEYGTEAFFGQGTRLTVV.

The chain uses TRBV6-2 or TRBV6-3 and TRBJ2-7, with TRBD2 matching 10 bases. Per germline, CDR1 MNHEY and CDR2 SVGEGT. The CDR3 runs to 17 residues. With V trimmed by 0 bases and J by 5 bases, 10 bases remained unmatched. The CDR3 DNA sequence: TGTGCCAGCAGTTACTCCCTAATAGCGGGAGGATTCGACGAGCAGTACTTC. Its protein product is CASSYSLIAGGFDEQYF.

CDR3 sequence (DNA): TGTGCCAGCAGTCCCCGGGACAGGGGTAGCACAGATACGCAGTATTTT. This codes for CASSPRDRGSTDTQYF. This sequence joins TRBV6-1 and TRBJ2-3; 10 bases fit TRBD1. In germline, CDR1 is MNHNS, CDR2 SASEGT. J gave up 0 bases and V 5 bases, and 5 bases lay outside the gene matches. The CDR3 has 16 residues.

This clonotype turned up a few times. The chain joins TRBV4-1 to TRBJ1-1; D call uncertain. Trimming removed 1 base from V and 8 bases from J, with 8 bases in between. Germline-derived CDR1 and CDR2 are MGHRA and YSYEKL. The CDR3 length is 12 residues. CDR3 coding DNA: TGCGCCAGCAGCCAAGTAGGCCGGGAAGCTTTCTTT. It is translated as CASSQVGREAFF.

The table lists this clonotype with a count of one. The V gene is TRBV19, the J gene TRBJ2-1; 12 bases map to TRBD2. Trimming cost V 7 bases and J 7 bases; bases outside gene matches: 5. In germline, CDR1 is LNHDA, CDR2 SQIVND (reference sequence). The CDR3 extends over 14 amino acids. The CDR3 is CASMYLAGGNEQFF. The CDR3 DNA sequence: TGTGCCAGTATGTACCTAGCGGGAGGGAATGAGCAGTTCTTC.

This clonotype is a singleton in its sample. The J gene is TRBJ2-2, the V gene TRBV12-3 or TRBV12-4; D call uncertain. The CDR3 extends over 14 amino acids. V lost 9 bases and J lost 1, with 12 bases in between. This chain's CDR3 is CASRMYGNTGELFF. DNA for the CDR3: TGTGCCAGTCGGATGTACGGGAACACCGGGGAGCTGTTTTTT.

The chain joins TRBV19 to TRBJ1-1; unclear D gene. From germline, CDR1 is LNHDA and CDR2 SQIVND (reference sequence). CDR3 size: 13 residues. Trimming took off 5 bases at V and 0 bases at J, with 7 bases between the two ends. CDR3 sequence (DNA): TGTGCCAGTAGTGGGCTGATGAACACTGAAGCTTTCTTT. Amino acid sequence: CASSGLMNTEAFF.

The chain couples TRBV29-1 to TRBJ2-1, with D unclear. Trimming removed 2 bases from V and 5 bases from J, with 10 bases in between. The CDR3 contains 13 residues. The germline gives CDR1 SQVTM, CDR2 ANQGSEA. DNA of the CDR3: TGCAGCGTTGAACTACGGCTCCACAATGAGCAGTTCTTC. Amino acid sequence: CSVELRLHNEQFF.

This clonotype was recorded a few times. CDR3 nucleotide sequence: TGTGCCAGCAGTTTAAATAGCAATCAGCCCCAGCATTTT. Its translation: CASSLNSNQPQHF. This chain connects TRBV12-3 or TRBV12-4 to TRBJ1-5; D unresolved. The CDR3 runs to 13 residues. The V end lost 2 bases, the J end lost 0 bases, and 2 bases lay between the germline ends.

The gene calls are TRBV14 and TRBJ2-6, with D unresolved. Between the trimmed V and J ends, which lost 1 base and 5 bases, there was a span of 9 bases. CDR3 length: 15 amino acids. Germline values: CDR1 SGHDN, CDR2 FVKESK. DNA for the CDR3: TGTGCCAGCAGCCAAGCCCGCGCCTGGGCCAACGTCCTGACTTTC. It is translated as CASSQARAWANVLTF.

The rearrangement joins TRBV19 to TRBJ1-1; 9 positions agree with TRBD1. With V trimmed by 2 bases and J by 1 base, 2 bases remained unmatched. Germline-derived CDR1 and CDR2 are LNHDA and SQIVND (reference sequence). This CDR3 is 15 amino acids long. The CDR3 reads CASSIKTGGNTEAFF. The CDR3, as DNA: TGTGCCAGTAGTATAAAGACAGGGGGGAACACTGAAGCTTTCTTT.

The rearrangement links TRBV3-1 to TRBJ1-5; a possible D gene is TRBD1 (5 bases). Trimming took off 1 base at V and 10 bases at J, with 20 bases between the two ends. CDR1 and CDR2 from the germline V gene are LGHDT and YNNKEL (reference sequence). The CDR3 is 16 residues long. CDR3 nucleotides: TGTGCCAGCAGCCAAGTGGGCAGGGTGATCACTCTCCCCCAGCATTTT. This sequence encodes CASSQVGRVITLPQHF.

The chain combines TRBV19 with TRBJ2-7; possibly TRBD2 for D (7 bases). Looked up from germline, CDR1 is LNHDA and CDR2 is SQIVND (reference sequence). V lost 10 bases and J 1 base, leaving 20 bases between the germline ends. The CDR3 has 15 amino acids. Here the CDR3 reads CATTAWGGLSYEQYF. The CDR3 DNA sequence: TGTGCCACCACCGCGTGGGGGGGGCTTTCCTACGAGCAGTACTTC.

The chain uses TRBV4-3 and TRBJ2-3; 7 bases match TRBD1. The trim removed 2 bases at V and 0 bases at J, leaving 8 bases unmatched. CDR3 size: 17 residues. Germline V gives CDR1 LGHNA, CDR2 YSLEER. CDR3 bases: TGCGCCAGCAGCCAACGAGGACAGGACTCTAGCACAGATACGCAGTATTTT. It codes for CASSQRGQDSSTDTQYF.

The chain is built from TRBV28 and TRBJ1-1, with D possibly being TRBD1 (5 bases). CDR3 size: 14 residues. V lost 8 bases and J 2 bases, leaving 15 bases between the germline ends. Germline CDR1 is MDHEN and CDR2 is SYDVKM. The CDR3 is CASEPSDSNTEAFF. CDR3 in DNA: TGTGCCAGCGAGCCCAGTGACAGTAACACTGAAGCTTTCTTT.